This section outlines one T cell receptor beta chain sequence together with its context. This entry comes from a study of blood T cell repertoires in COVID-19. Across the study: Spain, Italy and the United States supplied samples that represented acute and convalescent COVID-19. Sample material is recorded as cDNA or gDNA derived from T cells, B-cell-depleted T cells, or PBMCs.

The germline V gene has CDR1 SGHRS and CDR2 YFSETQ. CDR3 length equals 14 residues. The V end lost 4 bases, the J end lost 5 bases, and 15 bases lay between the germline ends. Measured with immunoSEQ multiplex PCR; TCRdb has only the in-frame clones, and not every one. The table lists under 200,000 clones, approximately 85% of them singletons. What was sequenced was peripheral blood. V and J are TRBV5-1 and TRBJ1-2; D is unresolved. The TCR comes from a woman aged 55-70 years with COVID-19, enrolled during active disease. CDR3 in DNA: TGCGCCAGCAGCCCCGGGGAGGTCCATTATGGCTACACCTTC. Its protein is CASSPGEVHYGYTF.